Listed below are T cell receptor beta chains from one sample, sequenced in a study of T-cell reconstitution after alpha-beta-depleted transplantation in children. TCRdb ran MiXCR on the PCR reads and lists one entry per CDR3 protein. Of 450,000 to 700,000 distinct CDR3 sequences detected, roughly a quarter appear once; the ten largest clones hold 30% to 40%. The sequencing used PBMCs, collected before TCRalphabeta/CD19-depleted stem cell transplant. The receptors were gathered from a boy under two years old with Wiskott-Aldrich syndrome, due to receive a stem cell transplant. CDR3s include the opening cysteine and the closing phenylalanine or tryptophan. The order of the fields is clone size, D gene, J gene, V gene, CDR3 protein, CDR3 DNA. The D gene is left open where the match is weak. The size entry is marked missing in some rows and otherwise reads once, few, many or a size class.

few,TRBD1,TRBJ1-6,TRBV15,CATSRAGQGRFSPLHF,TGTGCCACCAGCAGAGCGGGACAGGGAAGGTTCTCACCCCTCCACTTT
NA,NA,TRBJ2-5,TRBV7-9,CASREDQETQYF,TGTGCCAGCAGGGAAGACCAAGAGACCCAGTACTTC
few,NA,TRBJ2-7,TRBV2,CASSRVAPAYEQYF,TGTGCCAGCAGTAGGGTAGCTCCAGCCTACGAGCAGTACTTC
NA,TRBD2,TRBJ2-5,TRBV15,CATSRDLPSGRETQYF,TGTGCCACCAGCAGAGATCTGCCTAGCGGGAGGGAGACCCAGTACTTC
few,NA,TRBJ2-5,TRBV20-1,CSARPGTQETQYF,TGCAGTGCTAGGCCGGGGACCCAAGAGACCCAGTACTTC
few,TRBD1,TRBJ1-1,TRBV11-2,CASSLAVGRGPTEAFF,TGTGCCAGCAGCTTAGCGGTCGGCAGGGGGCCTACTGAAGCTTTCTTT
few,NA,TRBJ2-3,TRBV7-9,CASSLIGKGADTQYF,TGTGCCAGCAGCTTGATAGGGAAAGGCGCAGATACGCAGTATTTT
NA,TRBD2,TRBJ2-1,TRBV5-1,CASSLFGRNEQFF,TGCGCCAGCAGCTTATTCGGGAGGAATGAGCAGTTCTTC
few,NA,TRBJ2-3,TRBV30,CAWTNKGTTDTQYF,TGTGCCTGGACTAACAAGGGGACCACAGATACGCAGTATTTT
NA,NA,TRBJ2-7,TRBV24-1,CATSDSSRAGDAYEQYF,TGTGCCACCAGTGATTCCTCTCGGGCAGGGGACGCCTACGAGCAGTACTTC
few,NA,TRBJ2-3,TRBV6-6,CASNTGSTDTQYF,TGTGCCAGCAACACAGGGAGTACAGATACGCAGTATTTT
NA,TRBD2,TRBJ2-7,TRBV5-1,CASSLAGAGGGYEQYF,TGCGCCAGCAGCTTGGCGGGTGCGGGAGGGGGCTACGAGCAGTACTTC
many,NA,TRBJ2-5,TRBV29-1,CSVGRSQETQYF,TGCAGCGTGGGACGGAGCCAAGAGACCCAGTACTTC
NA,TRBD2,TRBJ2-1,TRBV5-1,CASSYGGLAGGYEQFF,TGCGCCAGCAGCTATGGGGGACTAGCGGGAGGTTATGAGCAGTTCTTC
NA,TRBD2,TRBJ2-7,TRBV27,CASSFQAGGYYEQYF,TGTGCCAGCAGTTTTCAAGCGGGAGGCTACTACGAGCAGTACTTC